One sample yielded the 27 T cell receptor beta chains listed below, sequenced in a study of T cells of healthy individuals. TCRdb ran MiXCR on the 5' RACE reads and lists one entry per CDR3 protein. The data contain 41,000 or so distinct CDR3 sequences, roughly 4.3% of them seen just once; the ten biggest clones take up over 9%. The receptors shown here come from a human donor in good health.

The gene calls are TRBV7-8 and TRBJ1-6, with a weak D call TRBD1 (5 bases). Per the germline V gene, CDR1 is SGHVS and CDR2 is FQNEAQ. This CDR3 has 17 residues. Trimming removed 5 bases from V and 0 bases from J, with 14 bases in between. CDR3 amino acids: CASSPREGSSYNSPLHF. The CDR3 DNA reads as TGTGCCAGCAGCCCGCGGGAGGGGAGCTCCTATAATTCACCCCTCCACTTT.

The V gene is TRBV5-6, the J gene TRBJ2-1; unclear D gene. Germline V gives CDR1 SGHDT, CDR2 YYEEEE. V was clipped by 2 bases and J by 3 bases, with 12 bases between them. This CDR3 has 15 residues. For the CDR3, the DNA is TGTGCCAGCAGCTTAACCGGGTTTGACTACAATGAGCAGTTCTTC. Translation: CASSLTGFDYNEQFF.

A few counts support this clonotype. The chain is built from TRBV12-5 and TRBJ1-4; TRBD1 matches at 9 bases. CDR1 and CDR2 (germline): LGHNT, FRNRAP. J lost 7 bases, V lost 1 base, and 7 bases had no gene match. The CDR3 length is 16 residues. CDR3 protein: CASGLARGTGSEKLFF. CDR3 bases: TGTGCTAGTGGTTTGGCTCGTGGGACAGGGAGTGAAAAACTGTTTTTT.

This clonotype has a count of ten or more. The chain links TRBV4-1 to TRBJ2-5; 7 positions agree with TRBD1. CDR1 and CDR2 from the germline V gene are MGHRA and YSYEKL. The J segment lost 1 base and the V segment lost 2 bases, leaving 10 bases of the junction unmatched. This CDR3 spans 17 amino acids. CDR3 loop: CASSQSHTGTAQETQYF. The CDR3 DNA reads TGCGCCAGCAGCCAATCCCACACCGGGACAGCCCAAGAGACCCAGTACTTC.

This clonotype was seen a handful of times. This chain joins TRBV25-1 and TRBJ2-5, with 9 bases aligning to TRBD1. The CDR3 covers 15 residues. The V and J ends lost 3 bases and 2 bases, in that order; junction bases with no gene match: 4. Germline assignment: CDR1 MGHDK and CDR2 SYGVNS. The CDR3, as DNA: TGTGCCAGCAGTGAGATGGGACAGGGTCAAGAGACCCAGTACTTC. This codes for CASSEMGQGQETQYF. Full variable domain (outside the CDR3, taken from reference TRBV25-1 and TRBJ2-5): EADIYQTPRYLVIGTGKKITLECSQTMGHDKMYWYQQDPGMELHLIHYSYGVNSTEKGDLSSESTVSRIRTEHFPLTLESARPSHTSQYLCASSEMGQGQETQYFGPGTRLLVL.

There are many counts of this clonotype. This chain uses TRBV7-2 with TRBJ1-2; TRBD1 is a possible D gene (5 bases). This CDR3 is built from 14 residues. Per germline, CDR1 SGHTA and CDR2 FQGNSA. V lost 1 base to trimming and J lost 4 bases, with 10 bases between them. CDR3 DNA sequence: TGTGCCAGCAGCTTAGTTGGACAACGCTATGGCTACACCTTC. It specifies CASSLVGQRYGYTF.

This clonotype appeared a few times. J is TRBJ1-1 and V is TRBV4-1, with a possible D match to TRBD1 (6 bases). Germline V CDR1 and CDR2: MGHRA, YSYEKL. CDR3 length: 14 amino acids. Trimming took off 3 bases at V and 5 bases at J, with 13 bases between the two ends. CDR3 protein: CASSHIGGSTEAFF. CDR3 DNA sequence: TGCGCCAGCAGCCATATAGGGGGATCTACTGAAGCTTTCTTT.

This clonotype has just a few counts. This chain joins TRBV2 and TRBJ1-5; the D is unclear. The CDR3 length is 12 residues. Germline V lookup: CDR1 SNHLY, CDR2 FYNNEI. Trimming took 6 bases from V and 6 from J, leaving 9 bases between them. The CDR3 loop is CASSPEGQPQHF. DNA of the CDR3: TGTGCCAGCAGCCCGGAGGGTCAGCCCCAGCATTTT. The variable domain in full, with the rest retrieved from reference TRBV2 and TRBJ1-5, is EPEVTQTPSHQVTQMGQEVILRCVPISNHLYFYWYRQILGQKVEFLVSFYNNEISEKSEIFDDQFSVERPDGSNFTLKIRSTKLEDSAMYFCASSPEGQPQHFGDGTRLSIL.

This clonotype has ten or more counts. The chain combines TRBV10-3 with TRBJ1-5, with 7 bases matching TRBD1. The CDR3 spans 16 residues. J gave up 2 bases and V 0 bases, and 4 bases lay outside the gene matches. In germline, CDR1 is ENHRY, CDR2 SYGVKD. The CDR3 DNA reads as TGTGCCATCAGTGAGTCGCCAACAGGGGGCAATCAGCCCCAGCATTTT. This translates into CAISESPTGGNQPQHF.

Only a few counts were recorded for this clonotype. The V and J genes are TRBV4-2 and TRBJ2-2; 11 nucleotides align to TRBD2. V trimming: 4 bases; J trimming: 5 bases; junction bases outside the gene matches: 3. The length of the CDR3 is 15 residues. Germline CDR1 LGHNA, CDR2 YNFKEQ. The CDR3 here is CASSPRTSGTGELFF. DNA of the CDR3: TGTGCCAGCAGCCCGCGGACTAGCGGGACCGGGGAGCTGTTTTTT.

The gene calls are TRBV12-3 or TRBV12-4 and TRBJ1-5; a weak D match, TRBD1 (6 bases). The CDR3 has 16 residues. Between the trimmed V and J ends, which lost 5 bases and 2 bases, there was a span of 16 bases. In DNA form, the CDR3 reads TGTGCCAGCAGTAGCGGGACACTTAGGGGCAATCAGCCCCAGCATTTT. It specifies CASSSGTLRGNQPQHF.

This clonotype was picked up many times. The chain couples TRBV25-1 to TRBJ2-3; the D gene is possibly TRBD2 (6 bases). V gave up 6 bases and J gave up 0 bases, with 10 bases separating them. Germline assignment: CDR1 MGHDK and CDR2 SYGVNS. The CDR3 has 14 amino acids. In DNA form, the CDR3 reads TGTGCCAGCAGGCGCGGGATTAGCACAGATACGCAGTATTTT. Translated: CASRRGISTDTQYF.

There are many counts of this clonotype. The V gene is TRBV20-1, the J gene TRBJ1-3; D not resolved. The length of the CDR3 is 13 residues. Germline-derived CDR1 and CDR2 are DFQATT and SNEGSKA (reference sequence). V dropped 1 base and J dropped 3 bases, with 7 bases sitting between them. The CDR3 bases are TGCAGTGCTAGAGGGGGAGGTGGAAACACCATATATTTT. As protein: CSARGGGGNTIYF.

The V call is TRBV5-1, the J call TRBJ1-1, with 9 bases aligning to TRBD1. The V and J ends lost 3 bases and 2 bases, in that order; junction bases with no gene match: 11. Germline V gives CDR1 SGHRS, CDR2 YFSETQ. The CDR3 spans 17 residues. The CDR3 protein is CASSSGQGTDLNTEAFF. CDR3 bases: TGCGCCAGCAGCTCAGGACAGGGGACGGATTTAAACACTGAAGCTTTCTTT.

This clonotype was counted between two and nine times. In DNA form, the CDR3 reads TGTGCCAGCAGACGCAAAAGCCGGGAGCCTCTGGGGGGCTACACCTTC. Its protein product is CASRRKSREPLGGYTF. The chain joins TRBV6-4 to TRBJ1-2, with D unclear. Trimming removed 6 bases from V and 8 bases from J, with 25 bases in between. The CDR3 contains 16 residues. CDR1 is MRHNA and CDR2 is SNTAGT in the germline V gene.

This chain uses TRBV15 with TRBJ2-1; maybe TRBD1 (6 bases). The CDR3 contains 15 residues. With 8 bases removed from V and 4 bases from J, the gap between germline ends came to 18 bases. Germline V gives CDR1 LNHNV, CDR2 YYDKDF (reference sequence). The CDR3 here is CATSSGRGKYNEQFF. CDR3 coding DNA: TGTGCCACCTCCAGCGGAAGGGGGAAATACAATGAGCAGTTCTTC.

This clonotype was picked up many times. As DNA, the CDR3 is TGTGCCAGTAGCAGAGGGGCTAACTATGGCTACACCTTC. Its protein is CASSRGANYGYTF. The gene calls are TRBV19 and TRBJ1-2; D may be TRBD1 (5 bases). With 6 bases removed from V and 0 bases from J, the gap between germline ends came to 8 bases. CDR3 length: 13 amino acids. CDR1 and CDR2 from the germline V gene are LNHDA and SQIVND (reference sequence).

Many counts were recorded for this clonotype. This chain uses TRBV7-8 with TRBJ2-7; D gene unclear. CDR3 length: 14 amino acids. CDR1 and CDR2 (germline): SGHVS, FQNEAQ. Deletions cut 4 bases from V and 0 bases from J, with 10 bases between. The CDR3 DNA sequence: TGTGCCAGCAGCTGGACGGGCACCTCCTACGAGCAGTACTTC. Its translation: CASSWTGTSYEQYF.

This clonotype was counted only a few times. This chain connects TRBV29-1 to TRBJ1-1; 7 bases match TRBD1. This CDR3 is 15 amino acids long. Germline CDR1 SQVTM, CDR2 ANQGSEA. V lost 2 bases and J lost 6; bases outside the gene matches: 12. The CDR3 region is CSVEPRDRNPPEAFF. In DNA form, the CDR3 reads TGCAGCGTTGAACCCCGGGACAGAAACCCTCCTGAAGCTTTCTTT. The whole variable domain, remainder taken from reference TRBV29-1 and TRBJ1-1, is SAVISQKPSRDICQRGTSLTIQCQVDSQVTMMFWYRQQPGQSLTLIATANQGSEATYESGFVIDKFPISRPNLTFSTLTVSNMSPEDSSIYLCSVEPRDRNPPEAFFGQGTRLTVV.

This chain uses TRBV12-3 or TRBV12-4 with TRBJ2-6, with a tentative D call TRBD2 (6 bases). This CDR3 region has 17 residues. V was pared by 7 bases and J by 2 bases, with 18 bases between. The DNA for the CDR3 is TGTGCCAGCAATCAGTGGGGGGTAGCCCCTGGGGCCAACGTCCTGACTTTC. This encodes CASNQWGVAPGANVLTF.

In this sample, this clonotype turned up a few times. The rearrangement uses TRBV29-1 and TRBJ2-2; no definite D call. Germline V gene sequence: CDR1 SQVTM, CDR2 ANQGSEA. The CDR3 covers 13 residues. V dropped 4 bases and J dropped 4 bases, with 10 bases sitting between them. The CDR3: CSVVAILTGELFF. The CDR3 DNA is TGCAGCGTTGTGGCAATCCTCACCGGGGAGCTGTTTTTT.

This clonotype has at least ten counts. The CDR3 nucleotides read TGTGCCAGCAGCTTATCTTGGGGGGGACGGAATGAGCAGTTCTTC. This gives the protein CASSLSWGGRNEQFF. This chain uses TRBV7-8 with TRBJ2-1; 7 nucleotides agree with TRBD2. This CDR3 region has 15 residues. The germline CDR1 and CDR2 sequences are SGHVS and FQNEAQ. J lost 7 bases, V lost 2 bases, and 8 bases had no gene match.

This clonotype came up many times. This chain joins TRBV7-6 and TRBJ2-5; D remains ambiguous. Germline V CDR1 and CDR2: SGHVS, FNYEAQ. The V end was cut by 1 base, the J end by 2 bases, with 5 bases between. The CDR3 runs 13 residues. The CDR3 DNA reads as TGTGCCAGCAGCTTAGGACGGCAAGAGACCCAGTACTTC. Its protein product is CASSLGRQETQYF.

This clonotype was seen at least ten times. This chain connects TRBV20-1 to TRBJ2-3, with TRBD1 identical over 11 bases. V trimming: 1 base; J trimming: 4 bases; junction bases outside the gene matches: 4. Germline V CDR1 and CDR2: DFQATT, SNEGSKA (reference sequence). This CDR3 region has 15 residues. This CDR3 is CSARAWTGGPDTQYF. In DNA, the CDR3 is TGCAGTGCTAGAGCCTGGACAGGGGGCCCAGATACGCAGTATTTT.

This clonotype has only a few counts. This chain uses TRBV20-1 with TRBJ2-5; unclear D gene. Trimming stripped 0 bases from V and 5 bases from J, with 10 bases between. In germline, CDR1 is DFQATT, CDR2 SNEGSKA (reference sequence). The CDR3 covers 13 residues. CDR3 DNA sequence: TGCAGTGCTAGAGATCCGACTGGGGAGACCCAGTACTTC. This codes for CSARDPTGETQYF.

This chain uses TRBV4-1 with TRBJ2-2, with D tentatively TRBD2 (7 bases). Trimming removed 8 bases at V and 0 bases at J, with 13 bases between. The CDR3 runs 15 residues. The germline V gene has CDR1 MGHRA and CDR2 YSYEKL. CDR3 DNA sequence: TGCGCCAGCGACGGGGGGACACCGAACACCGGGGAGCTGTTTTTT. Amino acid sequence: CASDGGTPNTGELFF.

This clonotype was recorded at least ten times. This chain links TRBV12-3 or TRBV12-4 with TRBJ2-2, with D perhaps matching TRBD2 (6 bases). V lost 4 bases and J lost 2, with 14 bases in between. The CDR3 totals 16 residues. The CDR3 DNA reads as TGTGCCAGCAGTTCCCTTTTAGGACTAAACACCGGGGAGCTGTTTTTT. Translated: CASSSLLGLNTGELFF.